The next 15 T cell receptor beta chains were all read from a single sample in a study of cytomegalovirus exposure and HLA in healthy donors (dated by TCRdb to about 2017). The library was obtained by the immunoSEQ multiplex PCR assay. The multiplex PCR relied on a mix of 60 forward primers for TCR Vbeta segments and 13 reverse primers for TCR Jbeta segments. TCRdb obtained this table from immuneACCESS and retained in-frame rearrangements with V and J assigned. These tables miss some clones; where compared with another copy, unresolved V genes account for less than half of the shortfall, and the remainder is unexplained. This sample holds 140,000 to 150,000 clones; roughly 9.8% were observed only once. The ten largest clones represent approximately 1.7% of the sample. Sequenced material: PBMCs. The receptor set was obtained from a man aged 50 to 60 in good health and CMV-seronegative.

This clone was seen a handful of times. The V and J genes are TRBV4-2 and TRBJ2-1; 8 nucleotides agree with TRBD2. The CDR3 sequence is 13 residues long. The V segment lost 2 bases and the J segment 7 bases; nucleotides outside the gene matches: 1. Germline V gives CDR1 LGHNA, CDR2 YNFKEQ. CDR3 coding DNA: TGTGCCAGCAGCCAACCGGGGGGGAATGAGCAGTTCTTC. It translates to CASSQPGGNEQFF.

In this sample, this clone turned up a few times. This chain's CDR3 is CATSRGVAGLRGGAKNIQYF. CDR3 DNA sequence: TGTGCCACCAGCAGGGGGGTCGCGGGGCTCCGCGGCGGAGCCAAAAACATTCAGTACTTC. This chain links TRBV15 with TRBJ2-4; D is possibly TRBD2 (6 bases). The germline V gene has CDR1 LNHNV and CDR2 YYDKDF (reference sequence). The CDR3 is made up of 20 amino acids. V was trimmed by 3 bases and J by 0 bases, leaving 24 bases between them.

CDR3 nucleotide sequence: TGTGCCAGCAGAGATCCCCCCGGGGATCGGACTGAAGCTTTCTTT. Amino acid sequence: CASRDPPGDRTEAFF. V gene TRBV7-8 combines with J gene TRBJ1-1; D ambiguous. The CDR3 runs to 15 residues. Trimming took off 6 bases at V and 5 bases at J, with 19 bases between the two ends. Germline lookup yields CDR1 SGHVS and CDR2 FQNEAQ.

In this sample, this clone turned up a few times. The rearrangement joins TRBV6-1 to TRBJ2-4; 8 bases are a match to TRBD1. CDR1 MNHNS and CDR2 SASEGT come from the germline V gene. V shed 7 bases and J 2 bases; nucleotides not matched to a gene: 4. This CDR3 is built from 14 residues. This chain's CDR3 is CASIGQGSKNIQYF. The CDR3 DNA follows: TGTGCCAGCATTGGACAGGGATCCAAAAACATTCAGTACTTC.

A word on this clone: Other DNA sequences in the sample encode the same CDR3. V usage is TRBV13 and J usage is TRBJ2-7; D may be TRBD2 (6 bases). This CDR3 is 15 amino acids long. Germline CDR1 and CDR2: PRHDT and FYEKMQ (reference sequence). V gave up 3 bases and J gave up 0 bases, with 12 bases separating them. The CDR3 region is CASSLGGGSSYEQYF. CDR3 coding DNA: TGTGCCAGCAGCTTGGGGGGAGGTAGCTCCTACGAGCAGTACTTC.

This clone showed up just a few times. V and J are TRBV5-1 and TRBJ1-2; 9 nucleotides line up with TRBD1. The CDR3 totals 13 residues. With V trimmed by 3 bases and J by 4 bases, 1 base remained unmatched. The germline V gene has CDR1 SGHRS and CDR2 YFSETQ. The chain's CDR3 is CASSSTGGYGYTF. The CDR3, as DNA: TGCGCCAGCAGCTCGACAGGGGGCTATGGCTACACCTTC.

The J gene is TRBJ1-2, the V gene TRBV2; a weak D match, TRBD1 (6 bases). This CDR3 is built from 15 residues. The germline CDR1 and CDR2 sequences are SNHLY and FYNNEI. Trimming took 8 bases from V and 5 from J, leaving 21 bases between them. The chain's CDR3 is CASDQSGGAQYGYTF. For the CDR3, the DNA is TGTGCCAGCGACCAATCCGGGGGGGCCCAATATGGCTACACCTTC.

This chain links TRBV7-9 with TRBJ1-4; 7 nucleotides line up with TRBD1. The germline CDR1 and CDR2 sequences are SEHNR and FQNEAQ (reference sequence). CDR3 length: 15 amino acids. The V and J ends lost 1 base and 4 bases, in that order; junction bases with no gene match: 3. CDR3: CASSLGGQLNEKLFF. The CDR3 DNA follows: TGTGCCAGCAGCTTAGGGGGACAGCTTAATGAAAAACTGTTTTTT. Filled out from reference TRBV7-9 and TRBJ1-4, the complete variable domain reads DTGVSQNPRHKITKRGQNVTFRCDPISEHNRLYWYRQTLGQGPEFLTYFQNEAQLEKSRLLSDRFSAERPKGSFSTLEIQRTEQGDSAMYLCASSLGGQLNEKLFFGSGTQLSVL.

For this clone: The junction shows a germline mismatch at one end, possibly a read error. The same CDR3 can be traced to other DNA sequences in this sample. The J gene is TRBJ2-7, the V gene TRBV25-1; D not certain. The CDR3 runs 12 residues. Germline assignment: CDR1 MGHDK and CDR2 SYGVNS. The CDR3 DNA is TGTGCAAGCACGGAGTCAACCTACGAGCAGTACTTC. Its protein is CASTESTYEQYF.

This clone was counted only a few times. The chain joins TRBV2 to TRBJ2-7, with 7 bases fitting TRBD1. The CDR3 totals 14 residues. V dropped 6 bases and J dropped 3; count of bases not matched to a gene: 8. Germline V gives CDR1 SNHLY, CDR2 FYNNEI. Written as DNA, the CDR3 is TGTGCCAGCAGCCTCCAACAGGGGCTCTACGAGCAGTACTTC. It yields the protein CASSLQQGLYEQYF.

This clone was detected only a few times. The chain combines TRBV6-1 with TRBJ2-7, with D perhaps TRBD1 (5 bases). Looked up from germline, CDR1 is MNHNS and CDR2 is SASEGT. V was cut by 3 bases and J by 4 bases, with 13 bases left in between. The CDR3 is 14 amino acids. CDR3 residues: CASSDRVPPYEQYF. The CDR3 bases are TGTGCCAGCAGTGACAGGGTCCCTCCATACGAGCAGTACTTC.

The chain joins TRBV7-3 to TRBJ2-2, with TRBD2 matching 9 bases. The V gene end was trimmed by 1 base and the J gene end by 0 bases; junction bases not matched to a gene: 3. CDR1 is SGHTA, CDR2 FQGTGA, per germline. The CDR3 length is 17 residues. In DNA form, the CDR3 reads TGTGCCAGCAGCTTAAATAGCGGGAGATCGAACACCGGGGAGCTGTTTTTT. It encodes CASSLNSGRSNTGELFF.

This clone showed up just once. The CDR3 DNA sequence: TGTGCCAGCAGTTACTCTCCCCTTGAGCAGTTCTTC. Encoded protein: CASSYSPLEQFF. The chain combines TRBV6-5 with TRBJ2-1; D unclear. V was cut by 0 bases and J by 9 bases, with 6 bases left in between. The CDR3 totals 12 residues. Germline CDR1 is MNHEY and CDR2 is SVGAGI.

This clone was detected only a few times. V gene TRBV13 combines with J gene TRBJ1-2; 10 bases match TRBD1. The CDR3 length is 17 residues. Germline V gene data show CDR1 as PRHDT and CDR2 as FYEKMQ (reference sequence). The V segment lost 0 bases and the J segment 6 bases; nucleotides outside the gene matches: 10. The CDR3 loop reads CASSLGRRGQGKNGYTF. CDR3 bases: TGTGCCAGCAGCTTAGGCAGGCGGGGACAGGGGAAGAATGGCTACACCTTC.

Only a few counts were recorded for this clone. The chain uses TRBV5-1 and TRBJ2-3; the D is unclear. Germline CDR1 SGHRS, CDR2 YFSETQ. The CDR3 totals 12 residues. Trimming left V 6 bases short and J 6 bases short, with 11 bases between. CDR3 coding DNA: TGCGCCAGCACACCCAACACCGATACGCAGTATTTT. This gives the protein CASTPNTDTQYF.